This T cell receptor beta chain emerged from a study of OX40 agonist ivuxolimab in advanced cancers. As for the study in general: Checkpoint inhibitors had been given previously to under 50% of patients.

Libraries were prepared by immunoSEQ multiplex PCR; TCRdb keeps only in-frame clonotypes and omits some of them. This repertoire shows roughly 53,000 clones, 70% to 90% found once; its top ten account for 1.5%. Drawing of blood for sampling happened at baseline, at cycle 4 day 1, and at cycle 7 day 1. V shed 0 bases, J shed 3 bases, and the junction held 2 bases outside the gene matches. Germline CDR1 MGHRA, CDR2 YSYEKL. This CDR3 contains 16 residues. Broader study findings: Blood T cells, both CD4+ and CD8+, expanded clonally by week 6 at 0.1 to 3.0 mg/kg. Average numbers of expanded clones were greater in CD8+ T cells than in CD4+.

Concerning this clone: Its matching antigen is unknown.

The source of this sequence is an adult with an advanced solid tumor such as melanoma, head and neck, liver or kidney cancer. This chain connects TRBV4-1 to TRBJ2-2, with 9 bases aligning to TRBD2. Sample: CD4+ or CD8+ T cells sorted from blood, taken in a trial of the OX40 agonist ivuxolimab. CDR3 bases: TGCGCCAGCAGCCAAGAAGCGGGGGGTTACACCGGGGAGCTGTTTTTT. It is translated as CASSQEAGGYTGELFF.